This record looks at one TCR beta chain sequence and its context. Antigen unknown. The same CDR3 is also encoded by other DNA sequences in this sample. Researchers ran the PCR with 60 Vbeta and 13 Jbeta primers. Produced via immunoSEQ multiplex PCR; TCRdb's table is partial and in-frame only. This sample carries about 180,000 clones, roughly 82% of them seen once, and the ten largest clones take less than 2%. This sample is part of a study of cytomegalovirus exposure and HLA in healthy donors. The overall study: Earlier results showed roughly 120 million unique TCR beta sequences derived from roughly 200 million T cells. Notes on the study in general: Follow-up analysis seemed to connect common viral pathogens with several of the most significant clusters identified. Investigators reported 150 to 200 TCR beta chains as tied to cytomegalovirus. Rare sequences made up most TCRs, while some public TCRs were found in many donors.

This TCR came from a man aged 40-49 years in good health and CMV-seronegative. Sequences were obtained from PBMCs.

DNA of the CDR3: TGTGCCAGCAGCTTAGGGGCGGGAGGGCTAAATGAGCAGTTCTTC. This gives the protein CASSLGAGGLNEQFF. The chain carries TRBV11-2 and TRBJ2-1; TRBD2 aligns across 9 bases. Germline CDR1 is SGHAT and CDR2 is FQNNGV. Trimming took 1 base from V and 7 from J; bases not matched to a gene: 5. This CDR3 is built from 15 residues. Together with reference TRBV11-2 and TRBJ2-1, the CDR3 gives the full variable domain: EAGVAQSPRYKIIEKRQSVAFWCNPISGHATLYWYQQILGQGPKLLIQFQNNGVVDDSQLPKDRFSAERLKGVDSTLKIQPAKLEDSAVYLCASSLGAGGLNEQFFGPGTRLTVL.